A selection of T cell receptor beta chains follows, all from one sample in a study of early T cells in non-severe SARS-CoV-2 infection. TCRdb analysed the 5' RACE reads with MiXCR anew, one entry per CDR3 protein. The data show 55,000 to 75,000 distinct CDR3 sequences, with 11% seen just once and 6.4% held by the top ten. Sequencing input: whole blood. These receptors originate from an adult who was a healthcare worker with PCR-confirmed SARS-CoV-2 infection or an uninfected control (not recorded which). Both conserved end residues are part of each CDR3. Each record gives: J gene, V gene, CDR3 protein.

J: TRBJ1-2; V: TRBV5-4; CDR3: CASSLVGGGRNNYGYTF
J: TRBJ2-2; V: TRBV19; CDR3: CASSMAMNTGELFF
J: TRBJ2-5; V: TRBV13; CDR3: CASSQRSPQETQYF
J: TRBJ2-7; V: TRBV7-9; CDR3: CASSLADSPTYEQYF
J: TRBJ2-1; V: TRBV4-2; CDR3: CASSPDTGTTDPTYNEQFF
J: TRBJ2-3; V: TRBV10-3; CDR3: CAISEPLTTGIDTQYF
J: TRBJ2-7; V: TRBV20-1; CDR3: CSARDLAVHEQYF
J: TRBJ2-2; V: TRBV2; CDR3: CASSLQDSGELFF
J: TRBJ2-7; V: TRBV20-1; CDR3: CSASDRAYRYEQYF
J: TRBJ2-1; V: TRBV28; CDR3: CASSHPGLWQFF
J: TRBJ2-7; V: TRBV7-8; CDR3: CASSMPTPTEQYF
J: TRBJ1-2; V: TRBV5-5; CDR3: CASSLQYGYTF
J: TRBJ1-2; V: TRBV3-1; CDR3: CASSQDGRTSGYTF
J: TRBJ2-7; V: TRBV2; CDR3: CASSGHVSSYEQYF
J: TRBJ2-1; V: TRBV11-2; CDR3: CASSSQEVYLNEQFF
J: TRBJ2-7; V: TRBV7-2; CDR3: CASSLSGSLYEQYF
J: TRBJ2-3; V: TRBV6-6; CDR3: CAVGPSTDTQYF
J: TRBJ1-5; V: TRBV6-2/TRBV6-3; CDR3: CASSYSKKISPSIF
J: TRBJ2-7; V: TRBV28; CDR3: CASSYRVYEQYF
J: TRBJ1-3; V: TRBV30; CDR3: CAWRSGNTIYF
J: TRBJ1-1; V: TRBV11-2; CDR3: CASSTLTGTMLTEAFF
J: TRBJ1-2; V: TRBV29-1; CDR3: CSVELNYGYTF
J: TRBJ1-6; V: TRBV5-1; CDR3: CASRTGQGKSPLHF
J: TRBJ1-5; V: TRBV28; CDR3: CASSPTRQGDQPQHF
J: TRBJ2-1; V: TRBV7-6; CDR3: CASSSRTSFEQFF
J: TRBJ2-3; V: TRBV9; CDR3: CASSVAGITDTQYF
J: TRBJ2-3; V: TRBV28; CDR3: CASSPPWGDTQYF
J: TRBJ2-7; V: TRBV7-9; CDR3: CASTPLFEQYF
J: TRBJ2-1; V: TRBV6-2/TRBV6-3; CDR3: CASSRSGEQFF
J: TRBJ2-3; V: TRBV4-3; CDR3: CASSQVPGSHTDTQYF
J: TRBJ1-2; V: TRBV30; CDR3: CAWTSQGRGYTF
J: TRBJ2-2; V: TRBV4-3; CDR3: CASSHGNRGPNTGELFF
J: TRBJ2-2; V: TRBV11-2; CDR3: CASSTTGINTGELFF
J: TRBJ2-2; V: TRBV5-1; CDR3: CASSSDSVPSGGELFF
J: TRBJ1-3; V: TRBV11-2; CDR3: CASRVQNSGNTIYF
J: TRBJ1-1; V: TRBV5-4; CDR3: CASSLGKNRATNTEAFF
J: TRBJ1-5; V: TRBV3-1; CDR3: CASSQGTADQPQHF
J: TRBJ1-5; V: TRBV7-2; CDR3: CASSDRGSNQPQHF
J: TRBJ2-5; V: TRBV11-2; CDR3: CASTPFGPRAETQYF
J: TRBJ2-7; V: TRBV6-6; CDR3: CASSSSGTGHYEQYF
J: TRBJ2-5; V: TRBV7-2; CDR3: CASSLQVRETQYF
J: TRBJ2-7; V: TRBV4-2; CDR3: CASSPFLGYVGYEQYF
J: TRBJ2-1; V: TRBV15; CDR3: CATSKAYEQFF
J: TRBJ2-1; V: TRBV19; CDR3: CASRTSEHISSYNEQFF
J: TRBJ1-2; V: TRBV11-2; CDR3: CASTQRLGNGDYGYTF